This T cell receptor beta chain emerged from a study of monozygotic twins with inflammatory bowel disease. Overall study results and limits: Other individuals had fewer clonotypes in common with IBD patients than with healthy twins, especially with disease activity. By inverse Simpson index, TCRbeta diversity was lower in IBD patients than in healthy co-twins.

A remark on this clonotype: Its antigen remains unknown.

The CDR3 length is 15 residues. CDR1 and CDR2 (germline): SGHTA, FQGNSA. A total RNA quantity of 3500 ng went into each TCR library. UMIs incorporating a 6-nucleotide sample barcode were appended by means of template switching. TCRdb reprocessed the 5' RACE reads and reports one entry per CDR3 protein, with no DNA. The sample spans approximately 150,000 distinct CDR3 sequences; the ten largest clones claim about 2.6%. The clonotype was recovered from a human donor with ulcerative colitis or Crohn's disease, or a healthy co-twin of an affected twin (not recorded which). Sequenced sample: blood. This chain connects TRBV7-2 to TRBJ1-2; the D gene TCRdb calls, TRBD1, cannot be checked with no DNA. The CDR3 here is CASSLGLDRVNGYTF.